The clone carrying this T cell receptor beta chain was detected ten times or more. Its cognate antigen is unknown. Per germline, CDR1 ENHRY and CDR2 SYGVKD. The V and J ends lost 11 bases and 5 bases, in that order; junction bases with no gene match: 7. CDR3 length: 13 residues. Via MiXCR, TCRdb re-called the RT-PCR reads, giving one row per CDR3 protein. Of a few hundred thousand distinct CDR3 sequences detected, approximately 6.9% appear once; the ten largest clones hold around 13%. These data come from a study of response to subunit inactivated influenza vaccine. Study outcomes and limitations: Authors suggested seasonal influenza vaccinations each recruit few new T cells.

This clonotype originated in a man between 50 and 75 years old who received an inactivated influenza vaccine. The material was PBMCs from blood, obtained roughly 24 months after vaccination. V usage is TRBV10-3 and J usage is TRBJ2-1, with TRBD2 matching 9 bases. The CDR3 sequence is CAAAREGHNEQFF. The CDR3 region has the DNA TGTGCCGCCGCGCGGGAGGGACACAATGAGCAGTTCTTC.